This entry describes one TCR beta chain. Method: immunoSEQ multiplex PCR; TCRdb's copy keeps in-frame clones and lacks some. This table holds 65,000 or so clones, 90% found once. This sample stems from a study of T cell changes during pregnancy in multiple sclerosis. The CDR3 has 14 amino acids. V was pared by 1 base and J by 5 bases, with 5 bases of the junction left unmatched. Looked up from germline, CDR1 is SGDLS and CDR2 is YYNGEE. The input for sequencing was peripheral blood, taken in the second trimester of pregnancy. The chain is built from TRBV9 and TRBJ1-1, with 7 bases fitting TRBD1. This clonotype was obtained from a female donor in good health, enrolled as a control in a pregnancy study. The CDR3 sequence: CASSVSGGWTEAFF. The DNA of the CDR3 is TGTGCCAGCAGCGTATCAGGGGGATGGACTGAAGCTTTCTTT.